What follows is one T cell receptor (beta chain) and its context. This record belongs to a study of T cell changes during pregnancy in multiple sclerosis. CDR1 is SGHRS and CDR2 is YFSETQ in the germline V gene. The V and J ends lost 4 bases and 9 bases, in that order; junction bases with no gene match: 9. This CDR3 spans 15 amino acids. Repertoires were generated with immunoSEQ multiplex PCR, while TCRdb's copy carries only in-frame clones and drops some. The sample lists tens of thousands of clones; roughly 94% were seen once. The TCR originated in a female donor with multiple sclerosis, enrolled in a pregnancy study. This sample comprised peripheral blood, obtained before pregnancy. V gene TRBV5-1 combines with J gene TRBJ2-1; 11 nucleotides agree with TRBD2. CDR3 coding DNA: TGCGCCAGCAGCCGTCCCGGGACTAGCGGAGCTGAGCAGTTCTTC. Amino acid sequence: CASSRPGTSGAEQFF.